This T cell receptor beta chain was observed in a study of T cell repertoires in cytomegalovirus infection. TCRdb processed the reads anew with MiXCR; each CDR3 protein has one entry. The sample consists of tens of thousands of distinct CDR3 sequences, about 37% of them appearing once. This clonotype was recorded a few times. Antigen unknown. This CDR3 has 15 amino acids. Germline assignment: CDR1 LNHDA and CDR2 SQIVND (reference sequence). Trimming removed 5 bases at V and 0 bases at J, with 11 bases between. The source material was CD8+ T cells from cultured PBMCs, sampled from culture after CMV antigen stimulation. The TCR originated in a human donor in good health (CMV status not recorded). Some clones in this sample may be carry-over from other donors' samples. V is TRBV19 and J is TRBJ2-1; D remains ambiguous. CDR3 residues: CASSPSMSSYNEQFF. For the CDR3, the DNA is TGTGCCAGTAGTCCAAGTATGAGCTCCTACAATGAGCAGTTCTTC.